The 23 T cell receptor beta chains in this list originate from one sample, sequenced in a study of blood T cell repertoires in COVID-19. Method: immunoSEQ multiplex PCR; TCRdb's copy keeps in-frame clones and lacks some. Here the sample spans 400,000 or so clones, approximately 85% being singletons. Sample: PBMCs or T cells enriched from blood (not recorded which). Source of these receptors: a woman aged 40 to 50 with acute COVID-19.

Only a few counts were recorded for this clone. The chain carries TRBV5-1 and TRBJ2-2; D is unresolved. The V gene's germline CDR1 is SGHRS and CDR2 YFSETQ. The length of the CDR3 is 14 residues. Trimming removed 0 bases from V and 1 base from J, with 4 bases in between. DNA of the CDR3: TGCGCCAGCAGCTTGGTCGTGAACACCGGGGAGCTGTTTTTT. Its translation is CASSLVVNTGELFF.

This clone was seen only once. The chain couples TRBV24-1 to TRBJ2-3, with 9 bases aligning to TRBD1. The J segment lost 6 bases and the V segment lost 0 bases, leaving 3 bases of the junction unmatched. The CDR3 sequence is 15 residues long. Germline V gene sequence: CDR1 KGHDR, CDR2 SFDVKD. In DNA form, the CDR3 reads TGTGCCACCAGTGATTTGGAAGACAGGGGGGATACGCAGTATTTT. This sequence encodes CATSDLEDRGDTQYF.

The V and J genes are TRBV5-6 and TRBJ2-5; 9 nucleotides align to TRBD1. The CDR3 contains 13 residues. V trimming: 4 bases; J trimming: 4 bases; junction bases outside the gene matches: 2. CDR1 and CDR2 (germline): SGHDT, YYEEEE. CDR3 loop: CASSGQGIETQYF. The CDR3 region has the DNA TGTGCCAGCAGCGGACAGGGGATAGAGACCCAGTACTTC.

The chain has TRBV4-1 and TRBJ1-1; the match to TRBD1 covers 9 bases. After removal of 0 bases from V and 2 bases from J, the junction contained 13 bases not matched to a gene. Germline V CDR1 and CDR2: MGHRA, YSYEKL. This CDR3 contains 19 residues. CDR3 residues: CASSQEFRDRVPINTEAFF. The CDR3 region has the DNA TGCGCCAGCAGCCAAGAGTTCAGGGACAGGGTGCCCATTAACACTGAAGCTTTCTTT.

The rearrangement links TRBV18 to TRBJ1-3; 7 nucleotides line up with TRBD1. CDR3 length: 16 residues. V shed 6 bases and J 4 bases; nucleotides not matched to a gene: 12. The V gene's germline CDR1 is KGHSH and CDR2 LQKENI. The chain's CDR3 is CASSLGQTASGNTIYF. As DNA, the CDR3 is TGTGCCAGCTCCCTGGGACAGACAGCATCCGGAAACACCATATATTTT.

The CDR3 coding sequence is TGTGCCAGCTCACCACAGAACAGGAGATATGGCTACACCTTC. It translates to CASSPQNRRYGYTF. The chain links TRBV18 to TRBJ1-2; TRBD1 might be the D (5 bases). The V end was cut by 1 base, the J end by 5 bases, with 11 bases between. Looked up from germline, CDR1 is KGHSH and CDR2 is LQKENI. CDR3 length equals 14 residues. Full variable domain (rest looked up from reference TRBV18 and TRBJ1-2): NAGVMQNPRHLVRRRGQEARLRCSPMKGHSHVYWYRQLPEEGLKFMVYLQKENIIDESGMPKERFSAEFPKEGPSILRIQQVVRGDSAAYFCASSPQNRRYGYTFGSGTRLTVV.

The CDR3 loop is CASSSIRGPTEAFF. The CDR3 DNA follows: TGCGCCAGCAGCTCTATTAGGGGCCCCACTGAAGCTTTCTTT. V and J are TRBV5-1 and TRBJ1-1; perhaps TRBD1 as D (5 bases). CDR1 and CDR2 (germline): SGHRS, YFSETQ. Trimming took 3 bases from V and 4 from J, leaving 13 bases between them. The CDR3 spans 14 residues.

The chain has TRBV9 and TRBJ2-1; 9 nucleotides match TRBD2. The CDR3 has 18 amino acids. Germline V gene sequence: CDR1 SGDLS, CDR2 YYNGEE. Unmatched junction bases numbered 12, after V lost 0 bases and J lost 5 bases. The CDR3: CASSVGGGDNSRNNEQFF. The CDR3 nucleotides are TGTGCCAGCAGCGTAGGCGGGGGGGACAACTCTCGAAACAATGAGCAGTTCTTC.

V and J are TRBV2 and TRBJ1-2; 10 positions match TRBD1. CDR1 is SNHLY and CDR2 is FYNNEI in the germline V gene. This CDR3 contains 18 residues. The trim removed 0 bases at V and 5 bases at J, leaving 12 bases unmatched. The CDR3 DNA reads TGTGCCAGCAGTGAAGCCGGGACAGGGGCCAACTCTTGGTATGGCTACACCTTC. This encodes CASSEAGTGANSWYGYTF. The full variable domain, rest sourced from reference TRBV2 and TRBJ1-2, is EPEVTQTPSHQVTQMGQEVILRCVPISNHLYFYWYRQILGQKVEFLVSFYNNEISEKSEIFDDQFSVERPDGSNFTLKIRSTKLEDSAMYFCASSEAGTGANSWYGYTFGSGTRLTVV.

Note on this clone: An end of the junction differs from the germline gene, which may be a read error. This chain joins TRBV24-1 and TRBJ2-1, with 8 nucleotides matching TRBD2. Germline loops: CDR1 KGHDR, CDR2 SFDVKD. CDR3 length equals 12 residues. In DNA, the CDR3 is TGCGCGACTGCGGGGGGCTTCAATGAGCAGTTCTTC. This translates into CATAGGFNEQFF.

This sequence joins TRBV29-1 and TRBJ1-2, with 8 bases matching TRBD1. In germline, CDR1 is SQVTM, CDR2 ANQGSEA. This CDR3 spans 14 amino acids. The J segment lost 1 base and the V segment lost 7 bases, leaving 8 bases of the junction unmatched. CDR3 DNA: TGCAGCGCCGGGGGGACAGGCATTAACTATGGCTACACCTTC. Encoded protein: CSAGGTGINYGYTF.

This clone was observed a single time. Additional DNA sequences in this sample encode the identical CDR3. The CDR3 protein is CASSQDLAGRETQYF. The CDR3 DNA reads TGTGCCAGCAGCCAAGATCTGGCGGGGCGGGAGACCCAGTACTTC. This chain links TRBV3-1 (or the pseudogene TRBV3-2) with TRBJ2-5; TRBD2 might be the D (6 bases). Germline CDR1 reads LGHDT; CDR2 reads YNNKEL (reference sequence). Trimming took 0 bases from V and 5 from J, leaving 13 bases between them. The CDR3 sequence is 15 residues long.

The chain employs TRBV6-5 and TRBJ1-2; tentatively, D is TRBD1 (5 bases). This CDR3 spans 13 amino acids. V gave up 2 bases and J gave up 5 bases, with 9 bases separating them. Germline CDR1 reads MNHEY; CDR2 reads SVGAGI. The CDR3, as DNA: TGTGCCAGCAGTTACGGCAGGGAATATGGCTACACCTTC. Amino acids: CASSYGREYGYTF.

This clone was observed once. The V call is TRBV10-2, the J call TRBJ2-7; weak D call: TRBD2 (6 bases). Germline V CDR1 and CDR2: WSHSY, SAAADI. The CDR3 consists of 15 residues. Trimming removed 2 bases at V and 0 bases at J, with 11 bases between. CDR3 region: CASSEIWRGSYEQYF. CDR3 nucleotide sequence: TGCGCCAGCAGTGAGATTTGGCGGGGCTCCTACGAGCAGTACTTC.

The V gene is TRBV5-5, the J gene TRBJ2-5; 10 bases map to TRBD2. The CDR3 spans 17 residues. Germline CDR1 reads SGHKS; CDR2 reads YYEKEE (reference sequence). V gave up 2 bases and J gave up 1 base; unmatched junction bases: 8. The CDR3: CASSFLAGGNIQETQYF. The CDR3 nucleotides are TGTGCCAGCAGCTTCTTAGCGGGGGGTAATATCCAAGAGACCCAGTACTTC.

The table lists this clone with a count of one. The chain employs TRBV25-1 and TRBJ1-2, with D unclear. CDR1 and CDR2 from the germline V gene are MGHDK and SYGVNS. V gave up 1 base and J gave up 7 bases, with 7 bases separating them. This CDR3 spans 12 amino acids. The CDR3 DNA sequence: TGTGCCAGCAGTGAATTTGGGAGTGGCTACACCTTC. It codes for CASSEFGSGYTF.

V and J are TRBV5-1 and TRBJ2-7, with D possibly matching TRBD1 (6 bases). Germline CDR1 SGHRS, CDR2 YFSETQ. This CDR3 spans 13 amino acids. Between the trimmed V and J ends, which lost 5 bases and 7 bases, there was a span of 16 bases. The CDR3 DNA sequence: TGCGCCAGCAGTATCTGGGGCCAGGGGGAGCAGTACTTC. It is translated as CASSIWGQGEQYF. Complete variable domain (other parts from reference TRBV5-1 and TRBJ2-7): KAGVTQTPRYLIKTRGQQVTLSCSPISGHRSVSWYQQTPGQGLQFLFEYFSETQRNKGNFPGRFSGRQFSNSRSEMNVSTLELGDSALYLCASSIWGQGEQYFGPGTRLTVT.

The chain links TRBV7-2 to TRBJ1-1, with D possibly being TRBD1 (6 bases). V lost 4 bases and J lost 0, with 9 bases in between. The CDR3 spans 14 residues. CDR1 is SGHTA and CDR2 is FQGNSA in the germline V gene. This CDR3 is CASSSGQVNTEAFF. The CDR3 coding sequence is TGTGCCAGCAGCTCGGGACAAGTGAACACTGAAGCTTTCTTT. Using reference TRBV7-2 and TRBJ1-1 for the parts outside the CDR3, the full variable domain is GAGVSQSPSNKVTEKGKDVELRCDPISGHTALYWYRQSLGQGLEFLIYFQGNSAPDKSGLPSDRFSAERTGGSVSTLTIQRTQQEDSAVYLCASSSGQVNTEAFFGQGTRLTVV.

The chain combines TRBV24-1 with TRBJ2-3; 15 bases fit TRBD2. V trimming: 4 bases; J trimming: 4 bases; junction bases outside the gene matches: 5. This CDR3 is 17 amino acids long. CDR1 and CDR2 (germline): KGHDR, SFDVKD. The CDR3 DNA reads as TGTGCCACCAGTGACGGGGGACTAGCGGGGGGCGCAGATACGCAGTATTTT. Its translation is CATSDGGLAGGADTQYF.

The genes are TRBV27 and TRBJ2-6; the D gene is possibly TRBD1 (5 bases). Between the trimmed V and J ends, which lost 2 bases and 0 bases, there was a span of 14 bases. Germline values: CDR1 MNHEY, CDR2 SMNVEV (reference sequence). This CDR3 is 18 amino acids long. Written as DNA, the CDR3 is TGTGCCAGCAGTTTAACAGACAGAGGATACTCTGGGGCCAACGTCCTGACTTTC. Its protein is CASSLTDRGYSGANVLTF. Based on the CDR3 plus reference TRBV27 and TRBJ2-6, the full variable domain is EAQVTQNPRYLITVTGKKLTVTCSQNMNHEYMSWYRQDPGLGLRQIYYSMNVEVTDKGDVPEGYKVSRKEKRNFPLILESPSPNQTSLYFCASSLTDRGYSGANVLTFGAGSRLTVL.

The gene calls are TRBV24-1 and TRBJ1-4, with D possibly being TRBD1 (5 bases). Trimming took 2 bases from V and 8 from J, leaving 11 bases between them. Germline-derived CDR1 and CDR2 are KGHDR and SFDVKD. This CDR3 contains 14 residues. DNA for the CDR3: TGTGCCACCAGTGATTATCAGGGTAAAGAAAAACTGTTTTTT. This translates into CATSDYQGKEKLFF.

The chain joins TRBV29-1 to TRBJ2-5; the match to TRBD2 covers 7 bases. Germline CDR1 SQVTM, CDR2 ANQGSEA. The ends lost 4 bases at V and 7 bases at J; junction bases unmatched: 3. The CDR3 covers 11 residues. The CDR3: CSVVGEGTQYF. CDR3 coding DNA: TGCAGCGTTGTCGGGGAGGGGACCCAGTACTTC.

CDR3 residues: CASSEAQGAYGYTF. CDR3 nucleotides: TGTGCCAGCAGTGAAGCGCAGGGTGCCTATGGCTACACCTTC. V is TRBV2 and J is TRBJ1-2; possible D gene TRBD1, 5 bases. Trimming stripped 0 bases from V and 4 bases from J, with 9 bases between. Per germline, CDR1 SNHLY and CDR2 FYNNEI. This CDR3 contains 14 residues. The complete variable domain, with remaining parts taken from reference TRBV2 and TRBJ1-2, reads EPEVTQTPSHQVTQMGQEVILRCVPISNHLYFYWYRQILGQKVEFLVSFYNNEISEKSEIFDDQFSVERPDGSNFTLKIRSTKLEDSAMYFCASSEAQGAYGYTFGSGTRLTVV.